This T cell receptor beta chain originates from a study of blood T cell repertoires in COVID-19. Study overall: Samples of COVID-19 (acute and convalescent) were obtained from the United States, Italy and Spain. T cells, B-cell-depleted T cells, or PBMCs provided the cDNA or gDNA that served as material.

There are 14 residues in the CDR3. The V segment lost 5 bases and the J segment 1 base; nucleotides outside the gene matches: 5. The germline V gene has CDR1 MDHEN and CDR2 SYDVKM. A Seattle source enrolled patients during active infection and followed them longitudinally. Source study methods: Amplification from reference gene primers served as the basis for estimated nucleated cell counts. Using immunoSEQ multiplex PCR, the repertoire was profiled, and TCRdb retains in-frame clones only, with some absent. That table furnishes V, J and clone size, whereas the DNA furnished D and trimming. The sample shows some 130,000 clones, approximately 86% of them seen only once.

The sequencing sample was made of peripheral blood. The source is a woman aged 70-85 years with COVID-19, enrolled during active disease. V gene TRBV28 combines with J gene TRBJ2-7, with 7 bases matching TRBD1. CDR3 residues: CASSAPGQSYEQYF. CDR3 nucleotide sequence: TGTGCCAGCAGTGCCCCGGGACAGTCCTACGAGCAGTACTTC. The whole variable domain, filled in from reference TRBV28 and TRBJ2-7, reads DVKVTQSSRYLVKRTGEKVFLECVQDMDHENMFWYRQDPGLGLRLIYFSYDVKMKEKGDIPEGYSVSREKKERFSLILESASTNQTSMYLCASSAPGQSYEQYFGPGTRLTVT.